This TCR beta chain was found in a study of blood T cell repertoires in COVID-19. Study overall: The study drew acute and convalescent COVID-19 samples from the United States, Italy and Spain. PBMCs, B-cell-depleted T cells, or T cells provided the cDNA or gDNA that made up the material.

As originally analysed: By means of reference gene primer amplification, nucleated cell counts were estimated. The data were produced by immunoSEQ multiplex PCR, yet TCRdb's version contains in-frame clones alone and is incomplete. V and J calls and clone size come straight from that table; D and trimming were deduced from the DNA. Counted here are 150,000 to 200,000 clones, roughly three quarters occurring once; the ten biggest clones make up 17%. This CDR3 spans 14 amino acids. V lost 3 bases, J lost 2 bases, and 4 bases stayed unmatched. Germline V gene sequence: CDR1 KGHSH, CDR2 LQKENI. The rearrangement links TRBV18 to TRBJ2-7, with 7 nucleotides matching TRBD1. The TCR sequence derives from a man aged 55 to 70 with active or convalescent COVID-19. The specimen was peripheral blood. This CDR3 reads CASSPRQGPYEQYF. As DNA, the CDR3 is TGTGCCAGCTCACCCAGACAGGGCCCCTACGAGCAGTACTTC.